This T cell receptor beta chain was sequenced for a study of PD-1 blockade in classical Hodgkin lymphoma. Study-wide findings and caveats: Healthy donors were reported to have higher baseline TCR diversity than newly diagnosed patients. Complete responders' diversity at baseline resembled that of newly diagnosed patients. With CD4+ cells, TCR diversity rose significantly by C4D1, but not with CD8+ cells. Although disease activity or prior therapy may be involved, causes of the repertoire differences remain undefined.

As for this clone: Its cognate antigen is unknown.

Each and every patient relapsed after autologous stem cell transplantation, and patients got differing brentuximab vedotin exposure. Germline lookup yields CDR1 SNHLY and CDR2 FYNNEI. Trimming stripped 7 bases from V and 0 bases from J, with 3 bases between. The CDR3 runs to 11 residues. The repertoire was sequenced with immunoSEQ multiplex PCR; TCRdb's copy has only in-frame clones and lacks some. The sample holds about 13,000 clones, around three quarters seen once. The rearrangement uses TRBV2 and TRBJ1-1, with unresolved D. This sample comprised peripheral blood mononuclear cells (PBMCs), obtained at baseline. The sequence was collected from a human donor with classical Hodgkin lymphoma. CDR3 sequence reads: CASTMNTEAFF. The DNA for the CDR3 is TGTGCCAGCACCATGAACACTGAAGCTTTCTTT.